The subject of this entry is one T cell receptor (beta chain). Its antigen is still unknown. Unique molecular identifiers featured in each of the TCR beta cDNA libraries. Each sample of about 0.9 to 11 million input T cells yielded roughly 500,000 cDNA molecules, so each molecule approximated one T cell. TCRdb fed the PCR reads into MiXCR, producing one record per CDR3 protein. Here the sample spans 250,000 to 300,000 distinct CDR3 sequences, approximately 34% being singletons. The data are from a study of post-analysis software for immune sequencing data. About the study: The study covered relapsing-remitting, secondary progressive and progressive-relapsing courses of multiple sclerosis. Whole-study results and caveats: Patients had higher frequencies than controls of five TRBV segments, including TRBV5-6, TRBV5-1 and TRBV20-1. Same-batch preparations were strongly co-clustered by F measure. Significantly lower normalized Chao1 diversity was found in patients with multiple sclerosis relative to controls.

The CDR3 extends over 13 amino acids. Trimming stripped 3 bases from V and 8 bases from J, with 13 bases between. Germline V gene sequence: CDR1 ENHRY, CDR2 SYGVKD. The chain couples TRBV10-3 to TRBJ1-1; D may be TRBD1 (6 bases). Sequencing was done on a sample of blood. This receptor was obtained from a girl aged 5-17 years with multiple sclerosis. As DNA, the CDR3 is TGTGCCATCAGTGAAACAGGGAGGACCGAAGCTTTCTTT. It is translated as CAISETGRTEAFF.